The 25 T cell receptor beta chains in this list originate from one sample, sequenced in a study of cytomegalovirus exposure and HLA in healthy donors. Sequencing was performed with immunoSEQ multiplex PCR; in TCRdb, only in-frame clones are kept and a portion is missing. The top ten clones hold around 4% of a sample with tens of thousands of clones, roughly 89% of them seen once. Sample: PBMCs. Receptors originate from a woman between 18 and 29 years old in good health and CMV-seropositive.

A few counts support this clone. This chain connects TRBV6-1 to TRBJ2-7; 11 bases line up with TRBD1. The junction had 2 bases not matched to a gene; V was cut back by 4 bases and J by 3 bases. CDR3 size: 14 residues. Per germline, CDR1 MNHNS and CDR2 SASEGT. CDR3: CASSAGTGGYEQYF. For the CDR3, the DNA is TGTGCCAGCAGTGCCGGGACAGGGGGCTACGAGCAGTACTTC.

The table lists this clone with a few counts. The V and J genes are TRBV7-2 and TRBJ1-2; TRBD1 aligns across 7 bases. There are 14 residues in the CDR3. Trimming cost V 5 bases and J 8 bases; bases outside gene matches: 11. Germline assignment: CDR1 SGHTA and CDR2 FQGNSA. The chain's CDR3 is CASSPFGQGGGYTF. CDR3 bases: TGTGCCAGCAGCCCCTTTGGGCAGGGGGGAGGCTACACCTTC.

The V and J genes are TRBV5-5 and TRBJ2-7, with D tentatively TRBD1 (5 bases). CDR1 and CDR2 (germline): SGHKS, YYEKEE (reference sequence). The CDR3 spans 16 residues. V lost 1 base and J 0 bases, leaving 14 bases between the germline ends. The CDR3 loop reads CASSLSAQASSYEQYF. The CDR3 nucleotides read TGTGCCAGCAGCTTGTCGGCACAGGCCAGCTCCTACGAGCAGTACTTC.

The rearrangement links TRBV15 to TRBJ1-3, with 11 bases aligning to TRBD1. Germline assignment: CDR1 LNHNV and CDR2 YYDKDF (reference sequence). Trimming cost V 5 bases and J 5 bases; bases outside gene matches: 17. The CDR3 length is 19 residues. The CDR3: CATSPIGTGGSVWRNTIYF. The CDR3 nucleotides read TGTGCCACCAGCCCTATCGGGACAGGGGGATCCGTTTGGAGAAACACCATATATTTT.

The chain recombines TRBV5-4 with TRBJ1-5; 10 bases are a match to TRBD1. J lost 1 base, V lost 4 bases, and 11 bases had no gene match. CDR3 length: 18 residues. Germline V gene data show CDR1 as SGHNT and CDR2 as YYREEE (reference sequence). The CDR3 DNA follows: TGTGCCAGCAGCCCCCAGGGGACAGGGGCAAGCAGCAATCAGCCCCAGCATTTT. This gives the protein CASSPQGTGASSNQPQHF.

J is TRBJ2-3 and V is TRBV6-6; 9 bases are a match to TRBD2. Per the germline V gene, CDR1 is MNHNY and CDR2 is SVGAGI (reference sequence). V was clipped by 2 bases and J by 1 base; unmatched bases: 4. The CDR3 extends over 16 amino acids. CDR3 nucleotides: TGTGCCAGCAGTTACCTCATAGCGGGGGGCACAGATACGCAGTATTTT. Protein product: CASSYLIAGGTDTQYF.

The chain carries TRBV27 and TRBJ1-6; D possibly corresponds to TRBD1 (6 bases). The V gene's germline CDR1 is MNHEY and CDR2 SMNVEV (reference sequence). Between the trimmed V and J ends, which lost 5 bases and 3 bases, there was a span of 11 bases. There are 15 residues in the CDR3. This CDR3 reads CASSPGQFYNSPLHF. The CDR3 DNA follows: TGTGCCAGCAGTCCCGGACAGTTCTATAATTCACCCCTCCACTTT.

V usage is TRBV11-2 and J usage is TRBJ1-2; D may be TRBD1 (6 bases). V lost 0 bases, J lost 0 bases, and 14 bases lay in between. Germline CDR1 and CDR2: SGHAT and FQNNGV. The CDR3 is 17 residues long. As DNA, the CDR3 is TGTGCCAGCAGCTTAGATCGTGGCAGGGGCTCTAACTATGGCTACACCTTC. This sequence encodes CASSLDRGRGSNYGYTF.

The chain employs TRBV4-1 and TRBJ1-2, with TRBD1 matching 9 bases. The CDR3 sequence is 16 residues long. With V trimmed by 4 bases and J by 3 bases, 9 bases remained unmatched. Germline values: CDR1 MGHRA, CDR2 YSYEKL. CDR3 sequence: CASSRSGQGNDYGYTF. CDR3 sequence (DNA): TGCGCCAGCAGCCGGTCGGGACAGGGTAACGACTATGGCTACACCTTC.

The V call is TRBV30, the J call TRBJ1-2; 7 bases line up with TRBD1. Losses at the gene ends were 1 base for V and 3 bases for J; bases not matched to a gene: 2. The CDR3 runs 13 residues. Germline V gene data show CDR1 as GTSNPN and CDR2 as SVGIG (reference sequence). DNA of the CDR3: TGTGCCTGGAGTGCCGACAGGGACTATGGCTACACCTTC. This sequence encodes CAWSADRDYGYTF. Looking up the rest from reference TRBV30 and TRBJ1-2 gives the full variable domain: SQTIHQWPATLVQPVGSPLSLECTVEGTSNPNLYWYRQAAGRGLQLLFYSVGIGQISSEVPQNLSASRPQDRQFILSSKKLLLSDSGFYLCAWSADRDYGYTFGSGTRLTVV.

V usage is TRBV6-1 and J usage is TRBJ1-1; D uncertain. The germline CDR1 and CDR2 sequences are MNHNS and SASEGT. This CDR3 has 13 residues. V was cut by 3 bases and J by 5 bases, with 10 bases left in between. CDR3 nucleotides: TGTGCCAGCAGTGAGGAGGCGGGGACTGAAGCTTTCTTT. It yields the protein CASSEEAGTEAFF.

The CDR3 spells CASSLGRGRTDTQYF. The DNA for the CDR3 is TGTGCCAGCAGCTTAGGTAGGGGGCGGACAGATACGCAGTATTTT. The chain links TRBV11-1 to TRBJ2-3, with 7 bases that match TRBD1. There are 15 residues in the CDR3. Per germline, CDR1 SGHAT and CDR2 FQDESV (reference sequence). The ends lost 1 base at V and 3 bases at J; junction bases unmatched: 4.

This clone was seen only once. The gene calls are TRBV7-6 and TRBJ2-1, with 8 bases identical to TRBD1. Germline lookup yields CDR1 SGHVS and CDR2 FNYEAQ. The junction had 11 bases not matched to a gene; V was cut back by 6 bases and J by 4 bases. The CDR3 loop spans 16 amino acids. Here the CDR3 reads CASSSTLQGEYNEQFF. DNA for the CDR3: TGTGCCAGCAGTTCCACACTACAGGGGGAATACAATGAGCAGTTCTTC.

This sequence joins TRBV18 and TRBJ2-5; 8 bases are shared with TRBD1. J was trimmed by 4 bases and V by 1 base; bases with no gene match: 8. Per germline, CDR1 KGHSH and CDR2 LQKENI. The CDR3 sequence is 16 residues long. CDR3 bases: TGTGCCAGCTCACCACTTTCTGCAGGGGGCACAGAGACCCAGTACTTC. Protein: CASSPLSAGGTETQYF.

As DNA, the CDR3 is TGTGCCTGGAGTGTCGGCAGGGGTTCCTACGAGCAGTACTTC. Protein: CAWSVGRGSYEQYF. The V and J genes are TRBV30 and TRBJ2-7; tentative D call: TRBD1 (6 bases). The germline V and J ends were trimmed by 0 bases and 1 base, with 10 bases remaining between them. The CDR3 contains 14 residues. In germline, CDR1 is GTSNPN, CDR2 SVGIG (reference sequence).

The rearrangement uses TRBV19 and TRBJ2-3; tentatively, D is TRBD1 (5 bases). CDR1 and CDR2 (germline): LNHDA, SQIVND (reference sequence). The CDR3 length is 12 residues. V was trimmed by 6 bases and J by 6 bases, leaving 10 bases between them. The CDR3 reads CASSPRVDTQYF. CDR3 DNA: TGTGCCAGTAGCCCCAGGGTGGATACGCAGTATTTT.

The J gene is TRBJ1-2, the V gene TRBV7-2; maybe TRBD1 (5 bases). Germline CDR1 and CDR2: SGHTA and FQGNSA. The CDR3 is made up of 14 amino acids. Trimming removed 4 bases at V and 3 bases at J, with 12 bases between. The chain's CDR3 is CASSSGDGYYGYTF. The CDR3 DNA reads TGTGCCAGCAGCTCGGGGGACGGCTACTATGGCTACACCTTC.

Note on this clone: The sample holds other DNA sequences that translate to the same CDR3. The J gene is TRBJ1-2, the V gene TRBV13; D possibly corresponds to TRBD1 (6 bases). CDR1 PRHDT and CDR2 FYEKMQ come from the germline V gene (reference sequence). There are 15 residues in the CDR3. Trimming removed 5 bases at V and 0 bases at J, with 13 bases between. The CDR3 here is CASSTRDTSNYGYTF. The CDR3 region has the DNA TGTGCCAGCAGCACCCGGGACACCTCTAACTATGGCTACACCTTC.

The chain links TRBV2 to TRBJ2-7; 13 nucleotides agree with TRBD2. In germline, CDR1 is SNHLY, CDR2 FYNNEI. The CDR3 is 16 residues long. V dropped 5 bases and J dropped 7; count of bases not matched to a gene: 11. Here the CDR3 reads CASSPPGLAGVREQYF. The CDR3 DNA reads TGTGCCAGCAGTCCACCTGGACTAGCGGGAGTGAGGGAGCAGTACTTC.

The rearrangement uses TRBV27 and TRBJ2-1, with 13 bases matching TRBD2. The CDR3 has 18 residues. Germline-derived CDR1 and CDR2 are MNHEY and SMNVEV (reference sequence). Germline trimming cut 5 bases from V and 2 bases from J; bases unmatched to any gene: 9. The CDR3 is CASSPLRLAGGTYNEQFF. The CDR3, as DNA: TGTGCCAGCAGTCCGCTTCGACTAGCGGGAGGAACCTACAATGAGCAGTTCTTC.

The V call is TRBV10-2, the J call TRBJ2-2; 12 bases agree with TRBD1. With V trimmed by 9 bases and J by 2 bases, 7 bases remained unmatched. Germline assignment: CDR1 WSHSY and CDR2 SAAADI. This CDR3 has 16 amino acids. CDR3 sequence: CASSGTGGANTGELFF. The CDR3 DNA reads as TGCGCCAGTTCCGGGACAGGGGGCGCAAACACCGGGGAGCTGTTTTTT.

V usage is TRBV28 and J usage is TRBJ1-5, with a tentative D call TRBD1 (6 bases). The germline CDR1 and CDR2 sequences are MDHEN and SYDVKM. The CDR3 spans 15 residues. Trimming took 6 bases from V and 4 from J, leaving 16 bases between them. CDR3 in DNA: TGTGCCAGCAGCGCAGGGCGGGGGGCTAATCAGCCCCAGCATTTT. Encoded protein: CASSAGRGANQPQHF.

The chain combines TRBV28 with TRBJ2-1; TRBD2 agrees at 8 bases. Germline V gives CDR1 MDHEN, CDR2 SYDVKM. With 2 bases clipped from V and 8 bases from J, the junction kept 11 bases outside the gene matches. CDR3 length: 16 residues. The CDR3 reads CASSLGWRGARDEQFF. In DNA, the CDR3 is TGTGCCAGCAGTTTAGGGTGGCGGGGGGCGAGGGATGAGCAGTTCTTC.

V gene TRBV19 combines with J gene TRBJ2-5, with 7 positions matching TRBD1. Germline lookup yields CDR1 LNHDA and CDR2 SQIVND (reference sequence). The CDR3 length is 13 residues. With V trimmed by 5 bases and J by 5 bases, 5 bases remained unmatched. CDR3 coding DNA: TGTGCCAGTAGTCGACAGGGCGATGAGACCCAGTACTTC. Translated: CASSRQGDETQYF.

The chain joins TRBV9 to TRBJ2-5, with a possible D match to TRBD2 (6 bases). The CDR3 is 15 amino acids. CDR1 and CDR2 (germline): SGDLS, YYNGEE. V was cut by 2 bases and J by 2 bases, with 13 bases left in between. DNA for the CDR3: TGTGCCAGCAGCGTTTCGGGAGAAACACAAGAGACCCAGTACTTC. Its protein is CASSVSGETQETQYF.